Sequencing of this T cell receptor beta chain was carried out in a study of siplizumab effects on memory and regulatory T cells. Study conclusions and caveats: Contribution to the alloresponse seemed major for naive T cells, which also seemed more diverse than memory cells. Relative to controls at 26.9%, mappable alloreactive CD4+ clones exhibited a mean Treg-derived proportion of approximately 70% with siplizumab.

Concerning this clone: Antigen unknown.

Per sample, around 92,000 TCR templates underwent assay. The data were produced by immunoSEQ multiplex PCR, yet TCRdb's version contains in-frame clones alone and is incomplete. The sample contains 55,000 to 80,000 clones, roughly 85% of which appear only once. CDR3 length equals 15 residues. Germline V gene data show CDR1 as SGDLS and CDR2 as YYNGEE. V shed 5 bases and J 3 bases; nucleotides not matched to a gene: 8. The clonotype originates from a human donor in good health. The sequencing sample was made of memory CD4+ T cells sorted from blood. The V gene is TRBV9, the J gene TRBJ2-1, with TRBD1 matching 7 bases. The CDR3 nucleotides read TGTGCCAGCAGTGTTGAGGGGGCTCACTACAATGAGCAGTTCTTC. Amino acids: CASSVEGAHYNEQFF.